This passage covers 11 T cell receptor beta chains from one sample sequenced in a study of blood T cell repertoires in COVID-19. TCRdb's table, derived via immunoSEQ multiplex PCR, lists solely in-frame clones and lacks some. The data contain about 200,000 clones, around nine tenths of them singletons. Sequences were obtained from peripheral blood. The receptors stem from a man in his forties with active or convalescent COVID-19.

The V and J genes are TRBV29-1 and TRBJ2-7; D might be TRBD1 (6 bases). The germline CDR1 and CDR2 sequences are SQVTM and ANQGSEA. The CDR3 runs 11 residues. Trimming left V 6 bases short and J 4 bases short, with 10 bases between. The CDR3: CSVVTGYEQYF. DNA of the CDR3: TGCAGCGTAGTAACAGGGTACGAGCAGTACTTC.

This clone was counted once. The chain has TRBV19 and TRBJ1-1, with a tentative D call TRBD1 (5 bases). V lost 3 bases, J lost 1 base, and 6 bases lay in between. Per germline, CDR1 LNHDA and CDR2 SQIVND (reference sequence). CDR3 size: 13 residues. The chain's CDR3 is CASSIQGNTEAFF. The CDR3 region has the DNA TGTGCCAGTAGTATTCAGGGGAACACTGAAGCTTTCTTT.

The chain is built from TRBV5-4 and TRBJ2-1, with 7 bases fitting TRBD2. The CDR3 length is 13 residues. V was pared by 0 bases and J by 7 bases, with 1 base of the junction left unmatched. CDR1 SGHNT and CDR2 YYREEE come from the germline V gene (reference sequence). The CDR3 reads CASSLAGGNEQFF. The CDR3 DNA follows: TGTGCCAGCAGCTTGGCCGGGGGGAATGAGCAGTTCTTC.

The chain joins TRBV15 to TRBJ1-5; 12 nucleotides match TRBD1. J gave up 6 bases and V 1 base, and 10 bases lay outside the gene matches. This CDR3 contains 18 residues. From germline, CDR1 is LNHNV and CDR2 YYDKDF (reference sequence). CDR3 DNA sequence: TGTGCCACCAGCAGAGTGTCCTGGGACAGGGGGCATGCTCAGCCCCAGCATTTT. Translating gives CATSRVSWDRGHAQPQHF.

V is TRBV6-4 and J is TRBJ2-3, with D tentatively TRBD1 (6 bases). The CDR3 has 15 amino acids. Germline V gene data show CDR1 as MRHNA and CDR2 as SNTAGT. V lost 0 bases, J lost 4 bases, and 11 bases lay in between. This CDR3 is CASSDSWGPPDTQYF. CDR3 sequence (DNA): TGTGCCAGCAGTGACTCCTGGGGGCCCCCAGATACGCAGTATTTT.

The CDR3 nucleotides are TGTGCCAGCAAACTGGGGGGAGGGGGGAGCGGCTACACCTTC. Its translation is CASKLGGGGSGYTF. The chain employs TRBV6-5 and TRBJ1-2, with D perhaps matching TRBD1 (6 bases). This CDR3 is 14 amino acids long. In germline, CDR1 is MNHEY, CDR2 SVGAGI. V was shortened by 7 bases and J by 8 bases, with 20 bases between the two germline ends.

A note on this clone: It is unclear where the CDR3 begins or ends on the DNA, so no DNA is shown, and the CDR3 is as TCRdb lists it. This CDR3 reads CASGFGQGAPHF. This chain joins TRBV12-5 and TRBJ1-5; the DNA was not used to check the table's D call, TRBD1. The CDR3 extends over 12 residues, inclusive of both ends. CDR1 is LGHNT and CDR2 is FRNRAP in the germline V gene.

The DNA of the CDR3 is TGCGCCAGCAGCTTAGTTGGGGGGGCGGCGGATACGCAGTATTTT. Translation gives CASSLVGGAADTQYF. This chain connects TRBV5-1 to TRBJ2-3; a possible D gene is TRBD2 (7 bases). The CDR3 covers 15 residues. The germline V and J ends were trimmed by 2 bases and 6 bases, with 16 bases remaining between them. From germline, CDR1 is SGHRS and CDR2 YFSETQ.

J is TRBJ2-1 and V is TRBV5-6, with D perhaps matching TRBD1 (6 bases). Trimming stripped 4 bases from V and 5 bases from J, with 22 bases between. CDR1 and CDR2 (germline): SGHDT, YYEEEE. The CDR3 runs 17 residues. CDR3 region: CASSPTSVQGFHNEQFF. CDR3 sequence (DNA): TGTGCCAGCAGCCCCACCTCGGTTCAGGGGTTCCACAATGAGCAGTTCTTC.

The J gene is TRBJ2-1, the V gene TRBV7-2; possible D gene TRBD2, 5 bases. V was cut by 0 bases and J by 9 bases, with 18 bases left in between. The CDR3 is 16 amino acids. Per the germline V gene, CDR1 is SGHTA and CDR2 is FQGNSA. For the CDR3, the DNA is TGTGCCAGCAGCTTAGCTGCGGGTGCCGCTAATGGTGAGCAGTTCTTC. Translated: CASSLAAGAANGEQFF.

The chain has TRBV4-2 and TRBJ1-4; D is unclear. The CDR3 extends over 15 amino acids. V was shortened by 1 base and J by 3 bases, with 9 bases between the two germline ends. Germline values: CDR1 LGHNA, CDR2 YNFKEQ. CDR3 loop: CASSQVRTPNEKLFF. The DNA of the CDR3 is TGTGCCAGCAGCCAAGTTAGAACCCCTAATGAAAAACTGTTTTTT.